The 27 T cell receptor beta chains in this list originate from one sample, sequenced in a study of blood T cell repertoires in COVID-19. Sequencing was performed with immunoSEQ multiplex PCR; in TCRdb, only in-frame clones are kept and a portion is missing. The sample holds roughly 330,000 clones; about four fifths are singletons and the top ten take 0.95% to 1.5%. Sequences were obtained from peripheral blood. The receptors stem from a woman aged 50 to 65 with acute or convalescent COVID-19.

The chain carries TRBV5-1 and TRBJ1-5; the D is unclear. The V end was cut by 0 bases, the J end by 2 bases, with 9 bases between. Germline lookup yields CDR1 SGHRS and CDR2 YFSETQ. The CDR3 length is 15 residues. CDR3 amino acids: CASSLDRSRNQPQHF. In DNA form, the CDR3 reads TGCGCCAGCAGCTTGGATAGGAGTCGCAATCAGCCCCAGCATTTT.

This chain joins TRBV3-1 (or the pseudogene TRBV3-2) and TRBJ1-2; 8 bases are a match to TRBD1. Germline V gene data show CDR1 as LGHDT and CDR2 as YNNKEL (reference sequence). Unmatched junction bases numbered 5, after V lost 0 bases and J lost 8 bases. CDR3 length equals 14 residues. The CDR3 DNA reads as TGTGCCAGCAGCCAAGACAGGGGGCTGAAGGGCTACACCTTC. It specifies CASSQDRGLKGYTF.

The chain carries TRBV19 and TRBJ1-1; 8 nucleotides agree with TRBD1. After removal of 5 bases from V and 4 bases from J, the junction contained 12 bases not matched to a gene. Germline V lookup: CDR1 LNHDA, CDR2 SQIVND (reference sequence). The CDR3 extends over 16 amino acids. This CDR3 reads CASSLHLGQGGTEAFF. CDR3 DNA sequence: TGTGCCAGTAGTCTACATCTCGGACAGGGAGGCACTGAAGCTTTCTTT.

The chain is built from TRBV9 and TRBJ2-1, with D perhaps matching TRBD1 (5 bases). The V gene lost 6 bases and the J gene lost 3 bases, with 10 bases spanning the gap. Germline V gene sequence: CDR1 SGDLS, CDR2 YYNGEE. The CDR3 consists of 13 residues. This CDR3 is CASNPDSYNEQFF. CDR3 coding DNA: TGTGCCAGCAACCCCGACAGCTACAATGAGCAGTTCTTC.

This sequence joins TRBV5-1 and TRBJ1-1, with 7 bases lining up with TRBD1. This CDR3 has 14 residues. Trimming at V came to 3 bases and at J to 11 bases, leaving 13 bases not matched to a gene. In germline, CDR1 is SGHRS, CDR2 YFSETQ. The chain's CDR3 is CASSSMGQSPVAFF. The CDR3 nucleotides read TGCGCCAGCAGCTCAATGGGACAGTCCCCTGTGGCTTTCTTT.

This clone was detected only once. This rearrangement joins TRBV6-5 to TRBJ2-7; 7 nucleotides match TRBD1. With 6 bases clipped from V and 10 bases from J, the junction kept 12 bases outside the gene matches. The germline V gene encodes CDR1 MNHEY and CDR2 SVGAGI. The length of the CDR3 is 13 residues. The CDR3 loop reads CASRPSSKGAQYF. DNA for the CDR3: TGTGCCAGCAGGCCTAGCTCTAAGGGGGCACAGTACTTC.

The table lists this clone with a few counts. The rearrangement links TRBV4-1 to TRBJ1-4, with D unresolved. The CDR3 consists of 15 residues. Germline values: CDR1 MGHRA, CDR2 YSYEKL. The V and J ends lost 6 bases and 4 bases respectively, with 15 bases between them. The CDR3 nucleotides read TGCGCCAGCAGGGGGTCCGCGGGTGATAATGAAAAACTGTTTTTT. This translates into CASRGSAGDNEKLFF.

The rearrangement links TRBV27 to TRBJ1-5; weak D call: TRBD1 (6 bases). Trimming took 6 bases from V and 6 from J, leaving 12 bases between them. Germline V lookup: CDR1 MNHEY, CDR2 SMNVEV (reference sequence). The CDR3 has 13 amino acids. DNA for the CDR3: TGTGCCAGCAGAACAGGGCAGGGTCAGCCCCAGCATTTT. The encoded protein is CASRTGQGQPQHF.

The sample holds a few counts of this clone. This chain connects TRBV3-1 (or the pseudogene TRBV3-2) to TRBJ1-1; D is uncertain. The CDR3 totals 13 residues. CDR1 is LGHDT and CDR2 is YNNKEL in the germline V gene (reference sequence). V was pared by 4 bases and J by 6 bases, with 12 bases between. CDR3 coding DNA: TGTGCCAGCAGCCGCCAGGTCGGCGCTGAAGCTTTCTTT. This encodes CASSRQVGAEAFF.

This chain uses TRBV30 with TRBJ2-3, with 15 nucleotides matching TRBD2. CDR3 length equals 16 residues. Germline values: CDR1 GTSNPN, CDR2 SVGIG (reference sequence). V trimming: 0 bases; J trimming: 4 bases; junction bases outside the gene matches: 2. The CDR3 loop reads CAWSVGLAGGPDTQYF. CDR3 DNA: TGTGCCTGGAGTGTCGGACTAGCGGGGGGGCCAGATACGCAGTATTTT.

The CDR3 nucleotides read TGCGCCAGCAGCCAAGATGGAGGACAGGGGAGCCAGCCCCAGCATTTT. Translating gives CASSQDGGQGSQPQHF. This chain joins TRBV4-3 and TRBJ1-5; the match to TRBD1 covers 9 bases. The CDR3 contains 16 residues. V shed 0 bases, J shed 7 bases, and the junction held 7 bases outside the gene matches. Germline CDR1 LGHNA, CDR2 YSLEER.

This chain links TRBV11-3 with TRBJ2-1; TRBD1 might be the D (6 bases). The V gene lost 0 bases and the J gene lost 8 bases, with 8 bases spanning the gap. CDR1 and CDR2 (germline): SGHNT, YENEEA. CDR3 length: 13 residues. CDR3 sequence reads: CASSLDGGDEQFF. The CDR3 DNA reads TGTGCCAGCAGCTTAGATGGGGGCGATGAGCAGTTCTTC.

Written as DNA, the CDR3 is TGTGCCATCAGTGAGTCGAAGACAGGGGGCAATAATTCACCCCTCCACTTT. As protein: CAISESKTGGNNSPLHF. V usage is TRBV10-3 and J usage is TRBJ1-6; TRBD1 aligns across 10 bases. The CDR3 is 17 amino acids. V shed 0 bases, J shed 5 bases, and the junction held 4 bases outside the gene matches. Germline assignment: CDR1 ENHRY and CDR2 SYGVKD.

This chain joins TRBV18 and TRBJ1-1, with 11 nucleotides matching TRBD1. The CDR3 spans 14 residues. Losses at the gene ends were 4 bases for V and 4 bases for J; bases not matched to a gene: 2. In germline, CDR1 is KGHSH, CDR2 LQKENI. Here the CDR3 DNA reads TGTGCCAGCTCACAGGACAGGGGGCCCACTGAAGCTTTCTTT. Its protein product is CASSQDRGPTEAFF. Together with reference TRBV18 and TRBJ1-1, the CDR3 gives the full variable domain: NAGVMQNPRHLVRRRGQEARLRCSPMKGHSHVYWYRQLPEEGLKFMVYLQKENIIDESGMPKERFSAEFPKEGPSILRIQQVVRGDSAAYFCASSQDRGPTEAFFGQGTRLTVV.

This sequence joins TRBV5-1 and TRBJ2-1; tentatively, D is TRBD2 (6 bases). The germline CDR1 and CDR2 sequences are SGHRS and YFSETQ. The V gene lost 0 bases and the J gene lost 1 base, with 14 bases spanning the gap. The CDR3 covers 17 residues. CDR3 amino acids: CASSLARDSGSYNEQFF. For the CDR3, the DNA is TGCGCCAGCAGCTTGGCGAGGGACTCCGGTTCCTACAATGAGCAGTTCTTC.

As regards this clone: The sample holds other DNA sequences that translate to the same CDR3. The V and J genes are TRBV7-8 and TRBJ2-2; D unresolved. V lost 5 bases and J 6 bases, leaving 7 bases between the germline ends. Germline-derived CDR1 and CDR2 are SGHVS and FQNEAQ. This CDR3 contains 12 residues. As DNA, the CDR3 is TGTGCCAGCAGCCCAGACTCCGGGGAGCTGTTTTTT. It is translated as CASSPDSGELFF.

This clone showed up just a few times. This chain connects TRBV9 to TRBJ2-5; 15 nucleotides match TRBD2. Germline loops: CDR1 SGDLS, CDR2 YYNGEE. The CDR3 covers 16 residues. The V gene end was trimmed by 0 bases and the J gene end by 5 bases; junction bases not matched to a gene: 2. This chain's CDR3 is CASSVAGTSGRETQYF. Here the CDR3 DNA reads TGTGCCAGCAGCGTAGCCGGGACTAGCGGGAGGGAGACCCAGTACTTC.

V usage is TRBV6-1 and J usage is TRBJ2-1; 8 bases line up with TRBD1. The CDR3 is 14 residues long. CDR1 and CDR2 from the germline V gene are MNHNS and SASEGT. V was pared by 0 bases and J by 12 bases, with 7 bases of the junction left unmatched. The CDR3 coding sequence is TGTGCCAGCAGTGAAGCCGGGACAGGAATAGGGCAGTTCTTC. This sequence encodes CASSEAGTGIGQFF.

This clone came up once. A much larger clone differs from this one at a single base, so this may be a read error. The V gene is TRBV5-1, the J gene TRBJ1-1; D possibly corresponds to TRBD1 (6 bases). The CDR3 has 13 amino acids. V shed 5 bases and J shed 5 bases, with 13 bases lying between them. Germline V gives CDR1 SGHRS, CDR2 YFSETQ. CDR3 residues: CASSPQGGTEAFF. The CDR3 coding sequence is TGCGCCAGCAGTCCACAGGGTGGGACTGAAGCTTTCTTT.

V gene TRBV4-2 combines with J gene TRBJ2-3, with 10 bases lining up with TRBD2. This CDR3 spans 18 amino acids. The trim removed 0 bases at V and 3 bases at J, leaving 9 bases unmatched. Germline CDR1 and CDR2: LGHNA and YNFKEQ. DNA of the CDR3: TGTGCCAGCAGCCAAGATCCCCAGCGGGGGGGCAGGACAGATACGCAGTATTTT. Translated: CASSQDPQRGGRTDTQYF.

The rearrangement links TRBV19 to TRBJ2-7; tentative D call: TRBD2 (5 bases). Per germline, CDR1 LNHDA and CDR2 SQIVND (reference sequence). The CDR3 has 14 residues. CDR3 sequence (DNA): TGTGCGACGTATGGGTCTAGCTTCTCCTACGAGCAGTACTTC. It yields the protein CATYGSSFSYEQYF.

The CDR3 DNA reads TGTGCCAGTAGTGCCACAGGGGTACAGCCCCAGCATTTT. Translation gives CASSATGVQPQHF. The chain links TRBV19 to TRBJ1-5; 7 nucleotides match TRBD1. The germline CDR1 and CDR2 sequences are LNHDA and SQIVND (reference sequence). Unmatched junction bases numbered 5, after V lost 5 bases and J lost 7 bases. This CDR3 comprises 13 residues.

The V call is TRBV15, the J call TRBJ1-5; D is undetermined. The CDR3 consists of 14 residues. With 4 bases removed from V and 9 bases from J, the gap between germline ends came to 16 bases. Germline V CDR1 and CDR2: LNHNV, YYDKDF (reference sequence). CDR3 protein: CATSTVWVRGPQHF. The DNA for the CDR3 is TGTGCCACCAGCACGGTTTGGGTCCGAGGGCCCCAGCATTTT.

The V and J genes are TRBV2 and TRBJ1-4; 8 nucleotides match TRBD1. Looked up from germline, CDR1 is SNHLY and CDR2 is FYNNEI. This CDR3 has 15 amino acids. J lost 8 bases, V lost 2 bases, and 7 bases had no gene match. CDR3 residues: CASSELAGGVEKLFF. For the CDR3, the DNA is TGTGCCAGCAGTGAACTGGCAGGGGGCGTAGAAAAACTGTTTTTT.

The chain carries TRBV28 and TRBJ2-5, with D possibly TRBD2 on 5 matching bases. The CDR3 contains 17 residues. Per germline, CDR1 MDHEN and CDR2 SYDVKM. V gave up 5 bases and J gave up 2 bases, with 21 bases separating them. The CDR3 reads CASSPSGAERVQETQYF. CDR3 in DNA: TGTGCCAGCAGTCCCTCCGGAGCGGAGAGAGTACAAGAGACCCAGTACTTC.

The chain links TRBV28 to TRBJ1-4, with D perhaps TRBD1 (5 bases). The germline gives CDR1 MDHEN, CDR2 SYDVKM. Trimming stripped 5 bases from V and 8 bases from J, with 12 bases between. This CDR3 region has 13 residues. The CDR3 loop reads CASSEQTVEKLFF. The CDR3 nucleotides read TGTGCCAGCAGTGAACAGACAGTCGAAAAACTGTTTTTT.

The V call is TRBV30, the J call TRBJ2-5; 7 nucleotides align to TRBD2. CDR3 length: 14 residues. After removal of 1 base from V and 6 bases from J, the junction contained 8 bases not matched to a gene. Germline V gene lookup returns CDR1 GTSNPN and CDR2 SVGIG (reference sequence). The DNA of the CDR3 is TGTGCCTGGAGTGATCTGGGCGGGAGTAAGACCCAGTACTTC. Encoded protein: CAWSDLGGSKTQYF.